A selection of T cell receptor beta chains follows, all from one sample in a study of T cell responses to AZD1222 COVID-19 vaccine. Sequenced by immunoSEQ multiplex PCR; TCRdb stores in-frame clones only, minus some. The table includes 85,000 to 95,000 clones, 89% detected once. The sequencing here drew on peripheral blood, taken 28 days after the second AZD1222 dose. The receptors here all came from an adult who received the AZD1222 COVID-19 vaccine. CDR3s include the opening cysteine and the closing phenylalanine or tryptophan. The D gene is left open where the match is weak. Some rows have no size entry. The others give once, few or many, or a class for an expanded clone.

TRBD2,once,TRBJ2-1,TRBV4-1,TGCGCCAGCAGCTATGGGACTAGCGGAAATTACAATGAGCAGTTCTTC,CASSYGTSGNYNEQFF
NA,once,TRBJ1-2,TRBV4-3,TGCGCCAGCAGCCACCACTTCGCCGACAGTCTAGCTGGCTACACCTTC,CASSHHFADSLAGYTF
NA,NA,TRBJ1-1,TRBV20-1,TGCAGTGCTCTTCCGACAGCTGAAGCTTTCTTT,CSALPTAEAFF
TRBD1,NA,TRBJ1-2,TRBV7-2,TGTGCCAGCAGCTTCCGGCGGGACAGAAAAAATTATGGCTACACCTTC,CASSFRRDRKNYGYTF
NA,once,TRBJ1-2,TRBV27,TGTGCCAGCAGTTTTGCCATCGGAGGGTTGGGTGGCTACACCTTC,CASSFAIGGLGGYTF
NA,NA,TRBJ1-2,TRBV29-1,TGCAGCGTTGAAGATCTTGGGGGTGGCGACTATGGCTACACCTTC,CSVEDLGGGDYGYTF
NA,once,TRBJ1-1,TRBV20-1,TGCAGTGCTAGTAGCACGAACACTGAAGCTTTCTTT,CSASSTNTEAFF
TRBD1,NA,TRBJ1-2,TRBV5-1,TGCGCCAGCTGGACAGGGGGTTCGCTCTATGGCTACACCTTC,CASWTGGSLYGYTF
TRBD1,NA,TRBJ2-3,TRBV24-1,TGTGCCACCAGTGCCGGGGGACAGGGGATAATAGATACGCAGTATTTT,CATSAGGQGIIDTQYF
NA,NA,TRBJ1-1,TRBV5-1,TGCGCCAGTCGACTGAGTACTGGCATGAACACTGAAGCTTTCTTT,CASRLSTGMNTEAFF
NA,NA,TRBJ1-2,TRBV5-1,TGCGCCAGCAGCTTACAATCCGGATCTGGCTACACCTTC,CASSLQSGSGYTF
NA,NA,TRBJ2-3,TRBV5-1,TGCGCCAGCAGCTTTTCCAGGGGTATCGCAGATACGCAGTATTTT,CASSFSRGIADTQYF
NA,NA,TRBJ1-6,TRBV9,TGTGCCAGCAGCGTAATGGAAAATCCCAATTCACCCCTCCACTTT,CASSVMENPNSPLHF
TRBD2,NA,TRBJ2-3,TRBV18,TGTGCCAGCTCACCACCTCGACTAGCGGGGACACTGACAGATACGCAGTATTTT,CASSPPRLAGTLTDTQYF
NA,NA,TRBJ2-7,TRBV6-6,TGTGCCAGCAGTATGAGCAATTACGAGCAGTACTTC,CASSMSNYEQYF
NA,NA,TRBJ2-3,TRBV4-1,TGCGCCAGCAGCCAATTCGGGCAGGGAGGAACAGATACGCAGTATTTT,CASSQFGQGGTDTQYF
TRBD2,NA,TRBJ2-3,TRBV4-2,TGTGCCAGCAGCCAAAATAGCGGGGGGTTTACAGATACGCAGTATTTT,CASSQNSGGFTDTQYF
TRBD2,NA,TRBJ2-1,TRBV4-1,TGCGCCAGCAGCCAGGTACTAGCGGGGGCCTACAATGAGCAGTTCTTC,CASSQVLAGAYNEQFF
NA,NA,TRBJ2-2,TRBV18,TGTGCCAGCTCACCGGACGTATCGGGGAGGACCGGGGAGCTGTTTTTT,CASSPDVSGRTGELFF
NA,NA,TRBJ2-1,TRBV19,TGTGCCAGTAGTATACCAGGGGCCTACAATGAGCAGTTCTTC,CASSIPGAYNEQFF
TRBD1,NA,TRBJ1-2,TRBV27,TGTGCCAGCAGTATGACAGGGGGCCGTGGCTACACCTTC,CASSMTGGRGYTF
NA,NA,TRBJ1-4,TRBV30,TGTGCCTGGAGTGCAGGGGCCGATAATGAAAAACTGTTTTTT,CAWSAGADNEKLFF
NA,NA,TRBJ2-3,TRBV11-2,TGTGCCAGCAGCTCTGGGCCCGGTTTCGGAGATACGCAGTATTTT,CASSSGPGFGDTQYF
NA,NA,TRBJ1-6,TRBV27,TGTGCCAGCAGCCGTTGGACGGATTATAATTCACCCCTCCACTTT,CASSRWTDYNSPLHF
TRBD1,few,TRBJ2-1,TRBV18,TGTGCCAGCTCACCACTCGGGACAGCTTACAATGAGCAGTTCTTC,CASSPLGTAYNEQFF
NA,NA,TRBJ2-7,TRBV5-4,TGTGCCAGCAGCTTGTTGGGCCTAGGACGTTCAGACTTC,CASSLLGLGRSDF
NA,NA,TRBJ1-2,TRBV7-9,TGTGCCAGCAGCTACCCCGAAGGGACTGGCTACACCTTC,CASSYPEGTGYTF
NA,NA,TRBJ2-7,TRBV7-2,TGTGCCAGCAGCTTAAGATCAGACTCACGACCCTACGAGCAGTACTTC,CASSLRSDSRPYEQYF
TRBD2,NA,TRBJ2-1,TRBV4-2,TGTGCCAGCAGCCAAGAGTTCGCTAGCGGGGTGATCTACAATGAGCAGTTCTTC,CASSQEFASGVIYNEQFF
NA,NA,TRBJ1-4,TRBV19,TGTGCCAGTAGTTGGGGCCCCGGGAAGAGCGAAAAACTGTTTTTT,CASSWGPGKSEKLFF
NA,NA,TRBJ1-1,TRBV3-1/TRBV3-2,TGTGCCAGCAGCCAAGATTGGACTGAAGCTTTCTTT,CASSQDWTEAFF
NA,NA,TRBJ1-1,TRBV5-1,TGCGCCAGCAGCATGGGACAGAACACTGAAGCTTTCTTT,CASSMGQNTEAFF
NA,NA,TRBJ2-2,TRBV6-5,TGTGCCAGCAGTCCGGACTTGAACACCGGGGAGCTGTTTTTT,CASSPDLNTGELFF
TRBD1,NA,TRBJ1-5,TRBV19,TGTGCCAGTAGTTGGGACAGTATCAATCAGCCCCAGCATTTT,CASSWDSINQPQHF
NA,many,TRBJ1-2,TRBV19,TGTGCCAGTAGTCGACCTCCAAGGGTTCGTGGCTACACCTTC,CASSRPPRVRGYTF
NA,few,TRBJ1-1,TRBV6-6,TGTGCCAGCAGTTACGCAGGCTACGCATCGAACACTGAAGCTTTCTTT,CASSYAGYASNTEAFF
NA,NA,TRBJ2-3,TRBV5-8,TGTGCCAGCAGCTTGGGGCAGGGGGGAGATACGCAGTATTTT,CASSLGQGGDTQYF
NA,few,TRBJ1-2,TRBV11-2,TGTGCCAGCAGCTTAGTTCACGGGGGCTTGGATGGCTACACCTTC,CASSLVHGGLDGYTF
TRBD1,NA,TRBJ1-6,TRBV5-6,TGTGCCAGCAGCTTGGTCCGCAGGGGGCATAATTCACCCCTCCACTTT,CASSLVRRGHNSPLHF
TRBD1,NA,TRBJ1-2,TRBV7-2,TGTGCCAGCAGCTCAAGACAGGGGAGGGATGGCTACACCTTC,CASSSRQGRDGYTF
NA,once,TRBJ2-1,TRBV13,TGTGCCAGCAGCCCCTCCGGGACGGACCCCTATGAGCAGTTCTTC,CASSPSGTDPYEQFF
NA,NA,TRBJ1-4,TRBV5-1,TGCGCCAGCAGCCTAACAGCCAATTCTAATGAAAAACTGTTTTTT,CASSLTANSNEKLFF
NA,NA,TRBJ1-2,TRBV18,TGTGCCAGCTCATCTAACGTCGGGGGCTGGTATGGCTACACCTTC,CASSSNVGGWYGYTF
NA,NA,TRBJ1-2,TRBV9,TGTGCCAGCAGCGTCAGGGGAAACTATGGCTACACCTTC,CASSVRGNYGYTF
NA,NA,TRBJ2-5,TRBV27,TGTGCCAGCAGCGGACAGTTTCAAGAGACCCAGTACTTC,CASSGQFQETQYF
TRBD2,few,TRBJ2-5,TRBV6-6,TGTGCCAGCAGTTCACTGGACGGGGGGGAAGAGACCCAGTACTTC,CASSSLDGGEETQYF
NA,NA,TRBJ2-1,TRBV27,TGTGCCAGCAGTTCCCTGACAAGCTCCTACAATGAGCAGTTCTTC,CASSSLTSSYNEQFF
NA,NA,TRBJ1-1,TRBV28,TGTGCCAGCAGTTTAAGACAGTTGTTCACTGAAGCTTTCTTT,CASSLRQLFTEAFF
NA,NA,TRBJ2-1,TRBV11-2,TGTGCCAGCAGACGAGGCAGGGTTGATAATGAGCAGTTCTTC,CASRRGRVDNEQFF